What follows are 26 T cell receptor beta chains derived from one specimen sequenced in a study of T cell repertoires in cytomegalovirus infection. One entry per CDR3 protein results from TCRdb running MiXCR on the reads. The sample holds approximately 250,000 distinct CDR3 sequences, roughly 6.5% seen once. The sequencing sample was made of PBMCs. The receptors were sampled from a human donor in good health (CMV status not recorded). Some clones in this sample may be carry-over from other donors' samples.

This clonotype has just a few counts. The CDR3 bases are TGCAGCGTTGGGGATGGTCCCTACAATGAGCAGTTCTTC. Encoded protein: CSVGDGPYNEQFF. The chain joins TRBV29-1 to TRBJ2-1; D is uncertain. V lost 4 bases to trimming and J lost 2 bases, with 9 bases between them. CDR3 size: 13 residues. Germline-derived CDR1 and CDR2 are SQVTM and ANQGSEA.

This clonotype was observed at least ten times. This chain links TRBV4-1 with TRBJ1-5; 7 bases are shared with TRBD1. The CDR3 consists of 17 residues. J gave up 5 bases and V 0 bases, and 10 bases lay outside the gene matches. The V gene's germline CDR1 is MGHRA and CDR2 YSYEKL. The CDR3 loop is CASSQEADRDVDQPQHF. CDR3 nucleotides: TGCGCCAGCAGCCAAGAGGCCGACAGGGATGTGGATCAGCCCCAGCATTTT.

The sample holds many counts of this clonotype. This chain connects TRBV7-8 to TRBJ1-6; possible D gene TRBD1, 5 bases. The germline V gene encodes CDR1 SGHVS and CDR2 FQNEAQ. The CDR3 has 16 residues. V dropped 5 bases and J dropped 7 bases, with 18 bases sitting between them. The CDR3 sequence is CASSPVRGSGNSPLHF. CDR3 DNA: TGTGCCAGCAGCCCCGTTAGGGGTAGCGGGAATTCACCCCTCCACTTT. Full variable domain (missing parts from reference TRBV7-8 and TRBJ1-6): GAGVSQSPRYKVAKRGQDVALRCDPISGHVSLFWYQQALGQGPEFLTYFQNEAQLDKSGLPSDRFFAERPEGSVSTLKIQRTQQEDSAVYLCASSPVRGSGNSPLHFGNGTRLTVT.

This clonotype was seen ten or more times. The genes are TRBV30 and TRBJ1-2, with D unresolved. CDR1 and CDR2 from the germline V gene are GTSNPN and SVGIG (reference sequence). V gave up 3 bases and J gave up 1 base, with 6 bases separating them. This CDR3 contains 12 residues. The CDR3 loop is CAWRILNYGYTF. The CDR3 DNA reads TGTGCCTGGAGAATCCTTAACTATGGCTACACCTTC.

This clonotype was seen more than once but under ten times. The V gene is TRBV28, the J gene TRBJ2-4, with 8 nucleotides matching TRBD1. The V gene's germline CDR1 is MDHEN and CDR2 SYDVKM. Trimming took 2 bases from V and 1 from J; bases not matched to a gene: 10. The CDR3 is made up of 18 amino acids. The CDR3 DNA reads TGTGCCAGCAGTTTACAGGGGGCGAAGGTTTCCGCCAAAAACATTCAGTACTTC. This codes for CASSLQGAKVSAKNIQYF.

This clonotype was seen only a few times. A much larger clonotype is one base distant, so this may be a read error. The chain is built from TRBV5-6 and TRBJ2-7; D is uncertain. This CDR3 contains 14 residues. Germline CDR1 reads SGHDT; CDR2 reads YYEEEE. The CDR3 region is CAGSYSGLTYEQYF. CDR3 coding DNA: TGTGCCGGCAGCTACTCCGGGCTTACCTACGAGCAGTACTTC.

This clonotype was observed at least ten times. J is TRBJ2-7 and V is TRBV19, with D perhaps matching TRBD1 (6 bases). The V gene's germline CDR1 is LNHDA and CDR2 SQIVND (reference sequence). V lost 4 bases to trimming and J lost 1 base, with 11 bases between them. CDR3 size: 14 residues. The DNA for the CDR3 is TGTGCCAGTAGTACGGACAGCGGATCCTACGAGCAGTACTTC. This gives the protein CASSTDSGSYEQYF.

This clonotype occurred many times. This sequence joins TRBV20-1 and TRBJ2-1; 10 bases are shared with TRBD1. The junction had 6 bases not matched to a gene; V was cut back by 2 bases and J by 8 bases. This CDR3 has 14 amino acids. The germline gives CDR1 DFQATT, CDR2 SNEGSKA (reference sequence). This CDR3 reads CSARTGTGDHEQFF. Written as DNA, the CDR3 is TGCAGTGCTAGAACCGGGACAGGGGACCATGAGCAGTTCTTC.

This clonotype was seen many times. This chain joins TRBV7-8 and TRBJ2-7; D might be TRBD2 (5 bases). The V end was cut by 0 bases, the J end by 2 bases, with 11 bases between. Germline assignment: CDR1 SGHVS and CDR2 FQNEAQ. There are 15 residues in the CDR3. The CDR3 spells CASSLAPGETYEQYF. The CDR3 nucleotides read TGTGCCAGCAGCTTAGCGCCCGGGGAGACCTACGAGCAGTACTTC.

This clonotype has a count of ten or more. CDR3 nucleotide sequence: TGTGCCAGCAGGGAGGGGGAGGCCGGGGAGCTGTTTTTT. This gives the protein CASREGEAGELFF. The chain uses TRBV28 and TRBJ2-2, with D possibly called TRBD1 or TRBD2 (6 bases each). With 6 bases removed from V and 6 bases from J, the gap between germline ends came to 11 bases. This CDR3 has 13 residues. Germline values: CDR1 MDHEN, CDR2 SYDVKM. Combining the CDR3 with reference TRBV28 and TRBJ2-2 gives the whole variable domain DVKVTQSSRYLVKRTGEKVFLECVQDMDHENMFWYRQDPGLGLRLIYFSYDVKMKEKGDIPEGYSVSREKKERFSLILESASTNQTSMYLCASREGEAGELFFGEGSRLTVL.

This clonotype was picked up many times. V and J are TRBV28 and TRBJ1-2, with a tentative D call TRBD1 (6 bases). Germline V gene lookup returns CDR1 MDHEN and CDR2 SYDVKM. V was pared by 7 bases and J by 4 bases, with 16 bases between. The CDR3 extends over 14 amino acids. CDR3 sequence: CASTLGGLGYGYTF. As DNA, the CDR3 is TGTGCCAGCACCCTGGGGGGGCTGGGCTATGGCTACACCTTC.

The chain has TRBV29-1 and TRBJ2-1; 9 nucleotides agree with TRBD2. The V gene's germline CDR1 is SQVTM and CDR2 ANQGSEA. With V trimmed by 3 bases and J by 5 bases, 8 bases remained unmatched. There are 15 residues in the CDR3. DNA of the CDR3: TGCAGCGTTGATGCGGTAGCGGGGGTAAACAATGAGCAGTTCTTC. Translated: CSVDAVAGVNNEQFF.

This clonotype was detected many times. The CDR3 loop reads CAWSGTGVEQFF. CDR3 bases: TGTGCCTGGAGCGGAACAGGGGTTGAGCAGTTCTTC. V gene TRBV30 combines with J gene TRBJ2-1; 7 bases are shared with TRBD1. The CDR3 length is 12 residues. Trimming removed 3 bases from V and 9 bases from J; junction bases left unmatched: 5. The germline gives CDR1 GTSNPN, CDR2 SVGIG (reference sequence).

This clonotype was seen ten or more times. The chain carries TRBV12-3 or TRBV12-4 and TRBJ2-1; TRBD1 agrees at 7 bases. This CDR3 contains 14 residues. V shed 6 bases, J shed 1 base, and the junction held 3 bases outside the gene matches. The chain's CDR3 is CASRGQLSYNEQFF. CDR3 DNA: TGTGCCAGCAGGGGACAGCTTTCCTACAATGAGCAGTTCTTC.

This clonotype was counted only a few times. J is TRBJ1-2 and V is TRBV28, with TRBD1 matching over 7 bases. Trimming at V came to 8 bases and at J to 3 bases, leaving 6 bases not matched to a gene. From germline, CDR1 is MDHEN and CDR2 SYDVKM. The CDR3 extends over 13 amino acids. The CDR3 DNA reads as TGTGCCAGCCGGGGACAGTACCACTATGGCTACACCTTC. Its protein is CASRGQYHYGYTF.

This clonotype was seen at least ten times. The chain joins TRBV25-1 to TRBJ1-1, with 7 bases aligning to TRBD1. J lost 5 bases, V lost 4 bases, and 10 bases had no gene match. The CDR3 is 15 amino acids. CDR1 and CDR2 from the germline V gene are MGHDK and SYGVNS. The CDR3: CASSAQTGSGTEAFF. The CDR3 nucleotides are TGTGCCAGCAGTGCCCAGACAGGGTCCGGAACTGAAGCTTTCTTT.

This clonotype was counted ten times or more. The rearrangement joins TRBV4-1 to TRBJ2-3, with D perhaps matching TRBD2 (5 bases). The CDR3 has 17 residues. Per germline, CDR1 MGHRA and CDR2 YSYEKL. V was cut by 0 bases and J by 4 bases, with 17 bases left in between. The CDR3 sequence: CASSQDRGELTPDTQYF. The CDR3, as DNA: TGCGCCAGCAGCCAAGATCGGGGAGAGCTCACCCCAGATACGCAGTATTTT.

This clonotype has a count of ten or more. The chain carries TRBV7-2 and TRBJ1-4, with 7 bases lining up with TRBD1. The CDR3 spans 15 residues. Germline V lookup: CDR1 SGHTA, CDR2 FQGNSA. After removal of 6 bases from V and 6 bases from J, the junction contained 10 bases not matched to a gene. CDR3 residues: CASRPRQGYHEKLFF. The CDR3 nucleotides are TGTGCCAGCAGACCTAGACAGGGCTACCATGAAAAACTGTTTTTT.

This clonotype has a count of ten or more. The J gene is TRBJ2-5, the V gene TRBV7-2, with 7 bases identical to TRBD1. V dropped 5 bases and J dropped 7; count of bases not matched to a gene: 13. The length of the CDR3 is 15 residues. The germline V gene encodes CDR1 SGHTA and CDR2 FQGNSA. The CDR3 coding sequence is TGTGCCAGCAGCATCAACAGGGGTGTTGTAAGGACCCAGTACTTC. It is translated as CASSINRGVVRTQYF.

This clonotype was seen many times. This chain connects TRBV7-9 to TRBJ1-1; TRBD1 matches at 9 bases. The CDR3 has 13 residues. Germline-derived CDR1 and CDR2 are SEHNR and FQNEAQ (reference sequence). Germline trimming cut 4 bases from V and 10 bases from J; bases unmatched to any gene: 7. This chain's CDR3 is CASSSTGGELAFF. The CDR3 DNA follows: TGTGCCAGCAGCTCGACAGGGGGGGAATTAGCTTTCTTT.

This clonotype appeared once. This could be a read error, since a much larger clone is one nucleotide away. J is TRBJ2-5 and V is TRBV9; D unresolved. The CDR3 totals 12 residues. Germline V lookup: CDR1 SGDLS, CDR2 YYNGEE. CDR3 DNA sequence: TGTGCCAGCAGCTCTCAGACGGAGACCCAGTGCTTC. Translation gives CASSSQTETQCF.

This clonotype was picked up many times. The rearrangement joins TRBV6-2 or TRBV6-3 to TRBJ2-7; D might be TRBD1 or TRBD2, each matching 6 bases. CDR3 length: 14 amino acids. V was clipped by 2 bases and J by 3 bases, with 11 bases between them. Germline V gives CDR1 MNHEY, CDR2 SVGEGT. The CDR3 spells CASSYGGLVYEQYF. The CDR3 nucleotides are TGTGCCAGCAGTTACGGGGGGCTGGTCTACGAGCAGTACTTC.

This clonotype came up many times. V is TRBV7-2 and J is TRBJ2-2; TRBD1 matches at 8 bases. CDR3 size: 18 residues. V lost 2 bases to trimming and J lost 1 base; unmatched junction nucleotides: 9. The V gene's germline CDR1 is SGHTA and CDR2 FQGNSA. The CDR3 reads CASSLSFSGTGNTGELFF. DNA of the CDR3: TGTGCCAGCAGCTTAAGCTTTTCCGGGACAGGGAACACCGGGGAGCTGTTTTTT.

This chain uses TRBV29-1 with TRBJ1-2, with D unresolved. The CDR3 loop spans 13 amino acids. Germline CDR1 reads SQVTM; CDR2 reads ANQGSEA. Trimming removed 0 bases at V and 8 bases at J, with 13 bases between. The chain's CDR3 is CSVEDLGLRGYTF. The CDR3 DNA sequence: TGCAGCGTTGAAGATCTAGGTCTTAGAGGCTACACCTTC.

This clonotype was seen only a few times. The chain carries TRBV20-1 and TRBJ1-5; a weak D match, TRBD1 (5 bases). Germline CDR1 is DFQATT and CDR2 is SNEGSKA (reference sequence). The CDR3 consists of 15 residues. Trimming left V 1 base short and J 7 bases short, with 17 bases between. The CDR3 DNA reads TGCAGTGCTAGAGGGGAGAGGGCTCCAGGGCAGCCCCAGCATTTT. It specifies CSARGERAPGQPQHF.

This clonotype was seen ten or more times. This sequence joins TRBV12-3 or TRBV12-4 and TRBJ2-3, with TRBD2 matching over 8 bases. V trimming: 1 base; J trimming: 6 bases; junction bases outside the gene matches: 6. The CDR3 is made up of 15 amino acids. CDR3 nucleotide sequence: TGTGCCAGCAGTTTAGTGCGGGGGGCGCTGGATACGCAGTATTTT. Its protein is CASSLVRGALDTQYF.